The entry below describes one T cell receptor beta chain. Its antigen is undetermined. This entry is derived from a study of blood T cells in healthy people across ages. The study, taken as a whole, reports: More naive CD4+ cells and higher diversity marked long-lived donors relative to aged donors.

Through a sample-barcoded 5' primer and a J-beta primer mix, a second PCR was run for roughly 7 to 11 cycles. MiXCR was run by TCRdb on the 5' RACE reads, yielding one entry per CDR3 protein. Here the sample spans about 640,000 distinct CDR3 sequences, roughly three fifths being singletons. V was clipped by 8 bases and J by 7 bases; unmatched bases: 8. This CDR3 region has 12 residues. Germline CDR1 reads SQVTM; CDR2 reads ANQGSEA. Sequencing input: blood. This receptor was obtained from a man aged 55 to 70 in good health. The J gene is TRBJ2-1, the V gene TRBV29-1; TRBD1 aligns across 7 bases. CDR3 DNA sequence: TGCAGCTCCCGAGGGGGCAAAAATGAGCAGTTCTTC. This codes for CSSRGGKNEQFF.